This T cell receptor (beta chain) is from a study of OX40 agonist ivuxolimab in advanced cancers. Cycle 7 day 1, cycle 4 day 1, and baseline were the timepoints at which blood was sampled. The method was immunoSEQ multiplex PCR; TCRdb's version includes in-frame clones alone and lacks a portion of them. The profile shows tens of thousands of clones, roughly 90% of them singletons. The CDR3 contains 16 residues. In germline, CDR1 is SGHRS, CDR2 YFSETQ. Trimming shortened V by 0 bases and J by 5 bases, and 17 bases separated the two germline ends. The sequence was collected from an adult with an advanced solid tumor such as melanoma, head and neck, liver or kidney cancer. This specimen consisted of CD4+ or CD8+ T cells sorted from blood, obtained in a trial of the OX40 agonist ivuxolimab. This chain uses TRBV5-1 with TRBJ2-5; D may be TRBD1 (7 bases). The CDR3 region has the DNA TGCGCCAGCAGCTTGGAAGGCAGGGGGGACGGGGAGACCCAGTACTTC. It yields the protein CASSLEGRGDGETQYF.